This T cell receptor beta chain was identified during a study of breast tumors, draining lymph nodes, adjacent tissues. TCRdb re-derived calls from the multiplex PCR reads in MiXCR, one entry per CDR3 protein. The table records about 200,000 distinct CDR3 sequences, about 32% of them present only once. General study results and limits: Luminal-like breast cancer showed significantly higher tumor–nontumor repertoire similarity than basal-like. Compared with lymph nodes, tumors were less diverse; compared with nontumor tissue, more. Data only fit, rather than demonstrated, lymph node origin of most tumor T cells.

Worth noting for this clonotype: Its antigen is not known.

Trimming cost V 8 bases and J 11 bases, with 19 bases left between them. This CDR3 region has 13 residues. CDR1 and CDR2 from the germline V gene are WSHSY and SAAADI. Samples came from axillary lymph nodes draining the breast cancer. The receptor comes from a female donor with breast cancer. Some clones in this sample may be carry-over from other donors' samples. The sample comprised axillary lymph node tissue. The chain links TRBV10-2 to TRBJ1-5, with a tentative D call TRBD1 (6 bases). The chain's CDR3 is CASGGTNQETQHF. The CDR3 nucleotides are TGCGCCAGCGGGGGGACAAATCAAGAGACCCAGCATTTT.